The clone carrying this TCR beta chain came up a few times. TCRdb used MiXCR to reprocess the 5' RACE reads, holding one entry per CDR3 protein. Of 25,000 to 35,000 distinct CDR3 sequences listed, 12% to 15% were seen once; the top ten hold roughly 36%. These data are taken from a study of CD8 T cells in ankylosing spondylitis. Germline values: CDR1 SGHNT, CDR2 YYREEE (reference sequence). Trimming removed 2 bases from V and 6 bases from J, with 18 bases in between. The CDR3 covers 16 residues. The chain carries TRBV5-4 and TRBJ1-5; D gene unclear. The sample consisted of blood. This clonotype was obtained from a male donor with ankylosing spondylitis or in good health (not recorded which). CDR3 DNA: TGTGCCAGCAGCTTTTCTTCCGGGGAATTGGGTCAGCCCCAGCATTTT. It translates to CASSFSSGELGQPQHF.